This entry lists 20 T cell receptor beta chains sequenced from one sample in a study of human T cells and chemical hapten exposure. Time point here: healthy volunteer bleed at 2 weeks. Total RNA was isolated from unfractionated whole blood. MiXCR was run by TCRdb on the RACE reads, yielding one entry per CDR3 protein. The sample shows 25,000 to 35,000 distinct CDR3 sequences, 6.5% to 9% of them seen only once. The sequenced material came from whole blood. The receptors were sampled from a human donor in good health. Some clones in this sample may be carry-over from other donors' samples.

The CDR3 is CASSLDRTNTEAFF. Here the CDR3 DNA reads TGTGCCAGCAGCCTTGACAGAACCAACACTGAAGCTTTCTTT. This chain uses TRBV16 with TRBJ1-1; a possible D gene is TRBD1 (5 bases). This CDR3 has 14 residues. Trimming pared 4 bases from V and 2 bases from J, leaving 11 bases between. In germline, CDR1 is KGHSY, CDR2 FQNENV.

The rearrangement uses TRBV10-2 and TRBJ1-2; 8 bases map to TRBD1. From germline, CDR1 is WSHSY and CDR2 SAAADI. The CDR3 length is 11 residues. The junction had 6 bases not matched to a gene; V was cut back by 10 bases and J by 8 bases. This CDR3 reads CATQGARGYTF. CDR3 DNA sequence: TGCGCCACCCAGGGGGCGCGAGGCTACACCTTC.

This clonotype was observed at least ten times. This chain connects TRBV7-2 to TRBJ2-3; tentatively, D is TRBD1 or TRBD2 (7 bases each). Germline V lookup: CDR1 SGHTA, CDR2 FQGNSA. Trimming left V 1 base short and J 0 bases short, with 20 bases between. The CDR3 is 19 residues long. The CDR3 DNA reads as TGTGCCAGCAGCTTAGGCTTGAGCGGGACAGTTTTTAGCACAGATACGCAGTATTTT. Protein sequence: CASSLGLSGTVFSTDTQYF. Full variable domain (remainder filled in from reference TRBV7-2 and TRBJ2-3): GAGVSQSPSNKVTEKGKDVELRCDPISGHTALYWYRQSLGQGLEFLIYFQGNSAPDKSGLPSDRFSAERTGGSVSTLTIQRTQQEDSAVYLCASSLGLSGTVFSTDTQYFGPGTRLTVL.

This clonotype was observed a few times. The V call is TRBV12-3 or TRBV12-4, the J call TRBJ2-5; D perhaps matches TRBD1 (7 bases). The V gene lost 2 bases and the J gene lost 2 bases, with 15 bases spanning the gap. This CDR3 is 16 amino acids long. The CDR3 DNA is TGTGCCAGCAGTTTATGGGCGGGACAGCTTCAAGAGACCCAGTACTTC. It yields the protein CASSLWAGQLQETQYF.

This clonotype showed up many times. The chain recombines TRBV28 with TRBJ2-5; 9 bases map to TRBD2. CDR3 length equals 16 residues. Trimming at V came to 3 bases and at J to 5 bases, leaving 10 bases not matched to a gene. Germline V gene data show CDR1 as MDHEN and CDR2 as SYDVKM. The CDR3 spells CASSFIRLAGRETQYF. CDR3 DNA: TGTGCCAGCAGTTTTATCCGTCTAGCGGGACGGGAGACCCAGTACTTC.

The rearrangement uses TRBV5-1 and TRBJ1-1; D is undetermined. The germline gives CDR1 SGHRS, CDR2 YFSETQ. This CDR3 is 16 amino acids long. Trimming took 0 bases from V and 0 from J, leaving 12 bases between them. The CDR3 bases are TGCGCCAGCAGCTTGGATGCTGGCAGTTTGAACACTGAAGCTTTCTTT. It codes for CASSLDAGSLNTEAFF. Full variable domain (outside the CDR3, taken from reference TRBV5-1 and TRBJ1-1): KAGVTQTPRYLIKTRGQQVTLSCSPISGHRSVSWYQQTPGQGLQFLFEYFSETQRNKGNFPGRFSGRQFSNSRSEMNVSTLELGDSALYLCASSLDAGSLNTEAFFGQGTRLTVV.

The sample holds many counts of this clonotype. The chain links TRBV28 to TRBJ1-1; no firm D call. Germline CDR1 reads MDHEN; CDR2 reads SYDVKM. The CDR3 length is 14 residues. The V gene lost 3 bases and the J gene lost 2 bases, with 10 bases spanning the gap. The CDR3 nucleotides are TGTGCCAGCAGTTTCGGTCCAATCAACACTGAAGCTTTCTTT. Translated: CASSFGPINTEAFF.

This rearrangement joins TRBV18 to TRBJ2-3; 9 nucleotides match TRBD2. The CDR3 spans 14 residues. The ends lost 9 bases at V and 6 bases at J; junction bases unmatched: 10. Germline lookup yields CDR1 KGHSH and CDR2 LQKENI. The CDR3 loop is CARWGIAGADTQYF. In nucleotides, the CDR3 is TGTGCCAGATGGGGAATAGCGGGAGCCGATACGCAGTATTTT.

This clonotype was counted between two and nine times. The CDR3 DNA is TGTGCCAGCAGCGGAGACAGAGAGGGAAGAGCTTTCTTT. Protein sequence: CASSGDREGRAFF. The chain recombines TRBV5-4 with TRBJ1-1; D might be TRBD1 (5 bases). The V end lost 4 bases, the J end lost 10 bases, and 17 bases lay between the germline ends. CDR1 and CDR2 from the germline V gene are SGHNT and YYREEE (reference sequence). The CDR3 loop spans 13 amino acids.

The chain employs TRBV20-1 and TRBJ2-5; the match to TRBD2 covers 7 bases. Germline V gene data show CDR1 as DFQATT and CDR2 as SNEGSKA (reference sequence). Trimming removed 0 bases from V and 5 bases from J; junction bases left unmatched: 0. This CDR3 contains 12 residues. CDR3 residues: CSAREGGETQYF. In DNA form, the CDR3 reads TGCAGTGCTAGAGAGGGAGGGGAGACCCAGTACTTC.

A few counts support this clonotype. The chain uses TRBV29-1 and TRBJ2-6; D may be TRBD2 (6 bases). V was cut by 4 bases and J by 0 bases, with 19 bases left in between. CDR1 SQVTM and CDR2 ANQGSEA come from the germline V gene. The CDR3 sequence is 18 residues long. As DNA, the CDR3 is TGCAGCGTTGGTAAGGAGGGTCCTAGCTCCTCTGGGGCCAACGTCCTGACTTTC. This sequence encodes CSVGKEGPSSSGANVLTF.

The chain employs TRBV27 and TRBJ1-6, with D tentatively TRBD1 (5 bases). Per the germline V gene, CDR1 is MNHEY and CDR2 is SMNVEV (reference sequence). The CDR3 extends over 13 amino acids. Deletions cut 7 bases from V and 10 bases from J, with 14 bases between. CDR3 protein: CASKGQGRSPLHF. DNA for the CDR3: TGTGCCAGCAAGGGGCAGGGTAGATCACCCCTCCACTTT.

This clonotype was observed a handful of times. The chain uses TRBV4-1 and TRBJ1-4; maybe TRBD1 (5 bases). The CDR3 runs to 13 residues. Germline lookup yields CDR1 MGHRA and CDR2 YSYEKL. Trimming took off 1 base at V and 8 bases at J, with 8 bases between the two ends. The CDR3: CASSQVWGEKLFF. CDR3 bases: TGCGCCAGCAGCCAAGTGTGGGGGGAAAAACTGTTTTTT.

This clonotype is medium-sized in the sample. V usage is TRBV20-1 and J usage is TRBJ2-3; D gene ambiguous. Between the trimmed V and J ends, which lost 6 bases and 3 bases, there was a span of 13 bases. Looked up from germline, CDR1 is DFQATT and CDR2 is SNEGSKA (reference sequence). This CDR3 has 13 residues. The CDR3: CSAPNYPTDTQYF. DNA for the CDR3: TGCAGTGCCCCCAACTACCCAACAGATACGCAGTATTTT.

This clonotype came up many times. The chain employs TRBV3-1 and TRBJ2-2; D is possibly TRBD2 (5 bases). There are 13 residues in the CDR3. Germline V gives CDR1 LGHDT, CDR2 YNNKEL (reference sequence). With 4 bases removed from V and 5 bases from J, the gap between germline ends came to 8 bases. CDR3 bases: TGTGCCAGCAGCCGTCAGCGGACCGGGGAGCTGTTTTTT. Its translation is CASSRQRTGELFF.

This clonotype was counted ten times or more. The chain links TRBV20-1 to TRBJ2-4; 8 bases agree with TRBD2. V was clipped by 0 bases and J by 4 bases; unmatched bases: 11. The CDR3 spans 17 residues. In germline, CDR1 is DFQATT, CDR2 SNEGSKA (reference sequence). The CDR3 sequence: CSARDYGPLAAKNIQYF. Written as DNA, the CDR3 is TGCAGTGCTAGAGACTACGGCCCACTAGCGGCTAAAAACATTCAGTACTTC.

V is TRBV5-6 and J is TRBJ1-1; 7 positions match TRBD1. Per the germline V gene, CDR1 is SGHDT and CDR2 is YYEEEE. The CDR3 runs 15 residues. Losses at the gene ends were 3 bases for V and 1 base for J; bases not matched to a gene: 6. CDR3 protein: CASSSLDRPNTEAFF. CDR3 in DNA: TGTGCCAGCAGCTCCTTGGACAGGCCGAACACTGAAGCTTTCTTT.

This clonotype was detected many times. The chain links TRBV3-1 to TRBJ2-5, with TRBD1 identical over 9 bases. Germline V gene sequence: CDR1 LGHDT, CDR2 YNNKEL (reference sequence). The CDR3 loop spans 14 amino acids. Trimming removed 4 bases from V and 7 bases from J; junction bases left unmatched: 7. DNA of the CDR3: TGTGCCAGCAGCCCCCGGGACAGGGCCCTGACCCAGTACTTC. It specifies CASSPRDRALTQYF.

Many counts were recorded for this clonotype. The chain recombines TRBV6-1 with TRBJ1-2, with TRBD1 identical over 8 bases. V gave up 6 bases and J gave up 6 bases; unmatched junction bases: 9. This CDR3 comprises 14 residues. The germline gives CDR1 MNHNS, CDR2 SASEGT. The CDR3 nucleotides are TGTGCCAGCAGCCCTAGAGGACAGGGTCATGGCTACACCTTC. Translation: CASSPRGQGHGYTF.

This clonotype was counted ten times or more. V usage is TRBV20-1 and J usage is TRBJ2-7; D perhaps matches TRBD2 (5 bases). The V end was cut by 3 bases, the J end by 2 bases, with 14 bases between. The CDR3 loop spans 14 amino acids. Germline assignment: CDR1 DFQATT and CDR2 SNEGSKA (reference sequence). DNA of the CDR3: TGCAGTGCTAGCGGGGAACTGGTTACCTACGAGCAGTACTTC. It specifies CSASGELVTYEQYF.